This T cell receptor beta chain was observed in a study of shared clonotypes between healthy human individuals (dated by TCRdb to 2020 to 2021). With regard to the full study: The cohort included three men and two women between 18 and 49 years of age. Per donor, three plates each were used for CD4 naive and CD4 memory, two for CD8 naive, and one for CD8 memory. The study deeply sequenced blood TCR repertoires of about 5 healthy adults to estimate repertoire size and the extent of clonotype sharing between individuals. To increase sequencing depth and limit assay-specific biases, TCR repertoire library preparation and sequencing were carried out by different laboratories using diverse techniques. Leukapheresis yielded between about 0.85 and 10 billion PBMCs per donor. The paper as a whole reports these results and caveats: Pairwise subsampling led to the expectation that sequencing depth would affect the degree of clonotype sharing among donors. Because the study included a small number of donors, the genetic and exposure-history diversity represented was limited. Only blood was sampled, and tissue TCR repertoires likely differ from those in blood. Incomplete sequencing was indicated by rarefaction of sorted-subset datasets, despite the large sequencing depth. When a few donors were compared, the shared fraction of clonotypes was about 5.5% for naive CD4, around 3.5% for naive CD8, more than 2% for memory CD4, and less than 0.45% for memory CD8. Compared with non-shared clonotypes, clonotypes shared by all four sorted-subset donors had higher generation probabilities. Naive subsets generally had larger estimated clonotype richness than memory subsets.

The donors were healthy, HIV-negative adults with no recently reported acute infections or vaccinations. Only Caucasian adults living in Nashville, Tennessee, USA were represented among the donors. Magnetic negative selection was used to enrich CD4+ T cells, after which naive cells were positively selected on CD45RA and the negative fraction became the memory subset. After blood collection by leukapheresis, PBMCs were isolated using Ficoll-Histopaque density gradient centrifugation and then cryopreserved in the vapor phase of liquid nitrogen. Purity and quantity of every magnetically sorted T cell population were checked by analytical flow cytometry. From each sorted fraction, genomic DNA was isolated and quantified by UV absorbance on a Nanodrop 2000c. Trimming at the junction amounts to 6 bases on V and 4 bases on J, and the germline ends lie 14 bases apart. The CDR3 spans 13 residues, from the cysteine through the phenylalanine. The kept DNA is CDR3 alone, 39 bases in frame from the first base. As encoded in the germline V gene, CDR1 is SGHDT while CDR2 is YYEEEE.

As concerns this clone: The specificity of this receptor is unknown. No quality values exist for individual bases; no much larger clone is one base distant.

Using the deep immunoSEQ assay, multiplex PCR amplified TCR CDR3 regions from genomic DNA. Genomic DNA extracted from each cell subset was distributed evenly over all wells of several immunoSEQ 96-well plates, and each plate served as one replicate. Each replicate PCR for sorted subsets received roughly 200 ng genomic DNA, equal to tens of thousands of T cell genomes. Purified libraries were measured with a Qubit 3.0 fluorometer, size-checked on a Bioanalyzer 2100, and measured again with the KAPA Library Quantification kit. A separate single-read 150-cycle Illumina NextSeq 550 flow cell was used to sequence each immunoSEQ 96-well plate. The authors' analysis ran thus. The immunoSEQ output contained only junctional sequences without quality scores, so filtering could not match that applied to full-length reads. To assign V/J genes and CDR3, sequences were annotated using PyIR, a Python wrapper for IgBLAST v1.9, with IMGT germline references. Reads with weak V/J assignments (E-value above 1e-6), missing CDR3, stop codons, out-of-frame junctions, or ambiguous translated residues were removed. V3J clonotypes were defined as sequences sharing the same inferred V gene, J gene, and CDR3 amino acid sequence. To compute the percentage overlap between repertoires, the number of shared unique clonotypes was divided by the size of the smaller repertoire. Repertoire richness was assessed with RTK rarefaction, the Chao1 estimator, and Recon v2.1 estimates of unobserved clonotypes. Generation probabilities for all TCRbeta clonotypes obtained by the gDNA method from several donors were computed using OLGA. TCRdb's version of the immuneACCESS table is confined to in-frame rearrangements and falls short of the full clone set. An unresolved V gene accounts for under half of the shortfall where checked; the remainder is of unknown origin. For V, J and clone size, that table is used; D and trimming come from the DNA. Counted in this sample were some 1,100,000 clones; 75% to 85% of them appeared once. The top ten hold approximately 0.56% of the sample.

Sequenced input: memory CD4+ T cells from PBMCs. The sample's cell subset or site label, in plain terms: CD45RA-negative fraction. The rearranged segments are TRBV5-6 and TRBJ2-7, with the D gene not clear enough to name. This sequence was found in a young man in good health. Some clones in this sample may be carry-over from other donors' samples. CDR3 loop: CASNEGRVYEQYF. The DNA sequence is TGTGCCAGCAACGAAGGACGAGTTTACGAGCAGTACTTC.